Listed below are T cell receptor beta chains from one sample, sequenced in a study of technical replicates of blood from four donors. This table comes from immunoSEQ multiplex PCR, and its TCRdb copy is limited to in-frame clones, with some not included. This table holds 80,000 to 100,000 clones, 96% found once. The sequencing sample was made of T cells isolated from PBMCs. These receptors originate from a human donor in good health. Both conserved end residues are part of each CDR3. The order of the fields is D gene, J gene, V gene, clone size, CDR3 protein, CDR3 DNA. D genes are given only for firm matches. A row's size may be missing; if present it is once, few, many or a size class.

NA	TRBJ2-5	TRBV29-1	NA	CSVGRVQETQYF	TGCAGCGTTGGGCGGGTGCAAGAGACCCAGTACTTC
TRBD1	TRBJ2-5	TRBV30	NA	CAWSKQGKGETQYF	TGTGCCTGGAGTAAACAGGGGAAGGGAGAGACCCAGTACTTC
NA	TRBJ2-7	TRBV2	NA	CASSEAGQRVEQYF	TGTGCCAGCAGTGAAGCGGGACAAAGAGTAGAGCAGTACTTC
NA	TRBJ2-1	TRBV5-1	NA	CASSLGLVNEQFF	TGCGCCAGCAGCTTGGGACTAGTCAATGAGCAGTTCTTC
NA	TRBJ2-1	TRBV15	NA	CATSAGGFNEQFF	TGTGCCACCAGCGCCGGAGGGTTCAATGAGCAGTTCTTC
TRBD2	TRBJ2-5	TRBV11-2	once	CASSPIGWASGEGETQYF	TGTGCCAGCAGCCCCATAGGGTGGGCTAGCGGGGAGGGGGAGACCCAGTACTTC
TRBD1	TRBJ2-7	TRBV7-9	NA	CASSTPGTGEGSSYEQYF	TGTGCCAGCAGCACGCCCGGGACAGGGGAAGGAAGCTCCTACGAGCAGTACTTC
NA	TRBJ1-1	TRBV11-2	NA	CASSLVRQNTEAFF	TGTGCCAGCAGCTTAGTGCGTCAGAACACTGAAGCTTTCTTT
TRBD1	TRBJ2-7	TRBV5-1	NA	CASAGTEGSYEQYF	TGCGCCAGCGCCGGGACAGAGGGGTCCTACGAGCAGTACTTC
TRBD1	TRBJ2-7	TRBV28	NA	CASSPVDRDSYEQYF	TGTGCCAGCAGTCCAGTAGACAGGGACTCCTACGAGCAGTACTTC
NA	TRBJ2-7	TRBV10-1	NA	CASSDPGEREQYF	TGCGCCAGCAGTGACCCGGGGGAGAGAGAGCAGTACTTC
NA	TRBJ1-2	TRBV19	NA	CASSPGDSVYGYTF	TGTGCCAGTAGTCCCGGAGACTCGGTCTATGGCTACACCTTC
TRBD2	TRBJ2-1	TRBV2	NA	CATITGAGGAYNEQFF	TGTGCCACCATTACTGGAGCGGGAGGAGCCTACAATGAGCAGTTCTTC
NA	TRBJ2-2	TRBV7-2	NA	CASSLHHPTSIAGELFF	TGTGCCAGCAGCCTCCACCATCCTACTAGTATTGCCGGGGAGCTGTTTTTT
TRBD1	TRBJ1-2	TRBV11-2	NA	CASSQQGMYGYTF	TGTGCCAGCAGCCAACAGGGGATGTATGGCTACACCTTC
NA	TRBJ1-5	TRBV5-1	NA	CASSEGDLLGGNQPQHF	TGCGCCAGCAGCGAGGGCGACCTTCTCGGAGGCAATCAGCCCCAGCATTTT
NA	TRBJ2-3	TRBV6-4	NA	CASSDSSRTDTQYF	TGTGCCAGCAGTGACTCATCGAGGACAGATACGCAGTATTTT
NA	TRBJ1-2	TRBV7-9	NA	CASSLGQTYGYTF	TGTGCCAGCAGCTTAGGACAGACCTATGGCTACACCTTC
NA	TRBJ1-2	TRBV7-2	NA	CASSPRVNYGYTF	TGTGCCAGCAGCCCCCGAGTTAACTATGGCTACACCTTC
TRBD2	TRBJ2-5	TRBV28	NA	CASSRLAGGLETQYF	TGTGCCAGCAGTCGACTAGCGGGAGGCCTAGAGACCCAGTACTTC
NA	TRBJ1-2	TRBV27	NA	CASSYSAGALYGYTF	TGTGCCAGCAGTTATTCGGCAGGGGCATTATATGGCTACACCTTC
TRBD2	TRBJ2-1	TRBV5-5	NA	CASSRTSGSYEQFF	TGTGCCAGCAGCAGGACTAGCGGGAGCTATGAGCAGTTCTTC
NA	TRBJ2-3	TRBV7-9	NA	CASSPDPYTQYF	TGTGCCAGCAGCCCAGATCCTTATACGCAGTATTTT
NA	TRBJ2-1	TRBV10-3	NA	CAISESLRNEQFF	TGTGCCATCAGTGAGTCCCTGAGGAATGAGCAGTTCTTC
NA	TRBJ1-4	TRBV27	NA	CASSLPGHREKLFF	TGTGCCAGCAGTTTACCTGGACATAGGGAAAAACTGTTTTTT
NA	TRBJ2-3	TRBV27	NA	CASSSFQGSDTQYF	TGTGCCAGCAGCTCCTTTCAGGGCTCAGATACGCAGTATTTT
TRBD2	TRBJ2-7	TRBV27	NA	CASSPSLAEGLRGYEQYF	TGTGCCAGCAGTCCCTCCCTAGCGGAGGGGTTAAGAGGTTACGAGCAGTACTTC
NA	TRBJ2-3	TRBV5-6	NA	CASSLSGISTDTQYF	TGTGCCAGCAGCTTATCGGGGATTAGCACAGATACGCAGTATTTT
TRBD2	TRBJ2-1	TRBV25-1	NA	CASSESGAGGPVNEQFF	TGTGCCAGCAGTGAATCTGGGGCGGGAGGGCCGGTCAATGAGCAGTTCTTC
NA	TRBJ1-1	TRBV7-6	NA	CASSLYGNREKGYTEAFF	TGTGCCAGCAGCTTATATGGTAACAGGGAAAAGGGATACACTGAAGCTTTCTTT
TRBD1	TRBJ2-7	TRBV5-8	NA	CASSLDRGMNEQYF	TGTGCCAGCAGCCTGGACAGGGGTATGAACGAGCAGTACTTC
TRBD2	TRBJ2-1	TRBV25-1	NA	CASMLAGVSNEQFF	TGTGCCAGCATGCTAGCGGGAGTCTCCAATGAGCAGTTCTTC
NA	TRBJ2-7	TRBV7-2	NA	CASSLDIGRVSEQYF	TGTGCCAGCAGCTTAGATATCGGCAGGGTGAGCGAGCAGTACTTC
TRBD1	TRBJ1-2	TRBV7-2	NA	CASSLQDRGKGYTF	TGTGCCAGCAGCTTACAGGACAGGGGGAAGGGCTACACCTTC
TRBD2	TRBJ2-1	TRBV9	NA	CASSGGTSSSEQFF	TGTGCCAGCAGCGGGGGGACTAGCTCCAGTGAGCAGTTCTTC